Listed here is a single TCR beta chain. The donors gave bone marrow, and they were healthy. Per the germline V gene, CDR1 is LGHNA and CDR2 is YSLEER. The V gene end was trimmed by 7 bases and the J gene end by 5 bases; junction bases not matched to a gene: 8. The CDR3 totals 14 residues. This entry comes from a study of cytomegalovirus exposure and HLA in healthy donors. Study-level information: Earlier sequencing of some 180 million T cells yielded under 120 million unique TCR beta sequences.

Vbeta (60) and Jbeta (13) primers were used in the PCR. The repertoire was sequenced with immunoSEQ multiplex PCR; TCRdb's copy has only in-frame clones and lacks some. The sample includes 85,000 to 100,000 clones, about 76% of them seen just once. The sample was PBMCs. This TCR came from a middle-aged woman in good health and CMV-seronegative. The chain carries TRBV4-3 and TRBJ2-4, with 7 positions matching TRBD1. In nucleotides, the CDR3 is TGCGCCAGCACCCCCGGGGACAGCCAAAACATTCAGTACTTC. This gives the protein CASTPGDSQNIQYF.